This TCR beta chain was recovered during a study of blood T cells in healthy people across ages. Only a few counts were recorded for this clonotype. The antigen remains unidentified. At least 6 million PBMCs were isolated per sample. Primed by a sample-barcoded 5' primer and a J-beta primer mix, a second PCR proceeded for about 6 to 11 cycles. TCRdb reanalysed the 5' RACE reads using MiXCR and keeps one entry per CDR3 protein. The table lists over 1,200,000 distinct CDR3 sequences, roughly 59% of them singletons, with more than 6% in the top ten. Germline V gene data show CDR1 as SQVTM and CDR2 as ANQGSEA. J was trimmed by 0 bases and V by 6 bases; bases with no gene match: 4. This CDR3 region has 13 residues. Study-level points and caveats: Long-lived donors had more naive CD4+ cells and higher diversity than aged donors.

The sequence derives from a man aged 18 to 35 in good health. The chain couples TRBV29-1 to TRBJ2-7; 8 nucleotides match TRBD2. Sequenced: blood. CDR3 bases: TGCAGCGTCGTTAGCGGGAACTCCTACGAGCAGTACTTC. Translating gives CSVVSGNSYEQYF.